A single sample gave rise to the 26 T cell receptor beta chains below, sequenced in a study of human T cells and chemical hapten exposure. Time point meaning: pre-sensitization, week 0. Indicated treatment: therapeutic diphenylcyclopropenone sensitization with weekly scalp DPC. From the RACE reads, TCRdb called clonotypes with MiXCR, one entry per CDR3 protein. The data contain 80,000 to 100,000 distinct CDR3 sequences, 8% to 10% of them seen just once; the ten biggest clones take up roughly 4%. The sample in question was whole blood, obtained in connection with sensitization to the hapten diphenylcyclopropenone (DPC). Every receptor here comes from a woman in her 40s with alopecia areata. Some clones in this sample may be carry-over from other donors' samples.

This clonotype was seen only a few times. The CDR3 DNA reads TGTGCCAGCAGTTTATTAGACTCCTACAATGAGCAGTTCTTC. Translated, it gives CASSLLDSYNEQFF. This chain connects TRBV12-3 or TRBV12-4 to TRBJ2-1, with unresolved D. The CDR3 totals 14 residues. V shed 2 bases and J shed 0 bases, with 5 bases lying between them.

This clonotype turned up a few times. The chain uses TRBV19 and TRBJ1-2, with D uncertain. CDR1 and CDR2 (germline): LNHDA, SQIVND (reference sequence). The germline V and J ends were trimmed by 3 bases and 8 bases, with 16 bases remaining between them. This CDR3 is 14 amino acids long. This CDR3 is CASSIRSPGMGYTF. The CDR3 nucleotides read TGTGCCAGTAGTATCCGGTCCCCTGGGATGGGCTACACCTTC.

This clonotype was seen a few times. This rearrangement joins TRBV6-5 to TRBJ1-1, with no clear D. Germline CDR1 and CDR2: MNHEY and SVGAGI. The CDR3 consists of 11 residues. Trimming shortened V by 8 bases and J by 2 bases, and 6 bases separated the two germline ends. The CDR3, as DNA: TGTGCCAGCCGCCGAAACACTGAAGCTTTCTTT. Its translation is CASRRNTEAFF.

This clonotype was observed at least ten times. The chain uses TRBV29-1 and TRBJ1-3; D gene unclear. Germline assignment: CDR1 SQVTM and CDR2 ANQGSEA. The V and J ends lost 5 bases and 0 bases respectively, with 2 bases between them. The length of the CDR3 is 11 residues. The chain's CDR3 is CSVRSGNTIYF. Written as DNA, the CDR3 is TGCAGCGTTCGCTCTGGAAACACCATATATTTT.

The chain carries TRBV5-1 and TRBJ1-4; D not resolved. The CDR3 totals 13 residues. The V end lost 0 bases, the J end lost 5 bases, and 5 bases lay between the germline ends. Germline loops: CDR1 SGHRS, CDR2 YFSETQ. The CDR3 protein is CASSLEGNEKLFF. Written as DNA, the CDR3 is TGCGCCAGCAGCTTGGAAGGGAATGAAAAACTGTTTTTT.

In this sample, this clonotype turned up a few times. V gene TRBV27 combines with J gene TRBJ1-2; D uncertain. The CDR3 contains 12 residues. V was trimmed by 5 bases and J by 5 bases, leaving 9 bases between them. Per the germline V gene, CDR1 is MNHEY and CDR2 is SMNVEV (reference sequence). The DNA for the CDR3 is TGTGCCAGCAGTCAAAGAGGTTATGGCTACACCTTC. Protein sequence: CASSQRGYGYTF.

This clonotype was picked up many times. The CDR3, as DNA: TGTGCCAGCAGCCACGGCGACCTTGGCTACACCTTC. This translates into CASSHGDLGYTF. The V gene is TRBV3-1, the J gene TRBJ1-2, with no clear D. Germline CDR1 reads LGHDT; CDR2 reads YNNKEL (reference sequence). The V gene lost 3 bases and the J gene lost 7 bases, with 9 bases spanning the gap. The CDR3 loop spans 12 amino acids.

This clonotype has just a few counts. This chain joins TRBV19 and TRBJ1-2; D might be TRBD1 (6 bases). Between the trimmed V and J ends, which lost 1 base and 2 bases, there was a span of 11 bases. The V gene's germline CDR1 is LNHDA and CDR2 SQIVND (reference sequence). The CDR3 contains 15 residues. The DNA for the CDR3 is TGTGCCAGTAGTATAGGAGGGGGATGGAACTATGGCTACACCTTC. It translates to CASSIGGGWNYGYTF. The full variable domain, rest sourced from reference TRBV19 and TRBJ1-2, is DGGITQSPKYLFRKEGQNVTLSCEQNLNHDAMYWYRQDPGQGLRLIYYSQIVNDFQKGDIAEGYSVSREKKESFPLTVTSAQKNPTAFYLCASSIGGGWNYGYTFGSGTRLTVV.

This chain links TRBV13 with TRBJ2-1, with 12 bases fitting TRBD2. In germline, CDR1 is PRHDT, CDR2 FYEKMQ (reference sequence). The trim removed 5 bases at V and 6 bases at J, leaving 11 bases unmatched. The length of the CDR3 is 17 residues. The CDR3 is CASSHPSGGARGNEQFF. For the CDR3, the DNA is TGTGCCAGCAGCCACCCTAGCGGGGGGGCCAGGGGCAATGAGCAGTTCTTC.

The CDR3 is CASTGGGYGYTF. In DNA, the CDR3 is TGTGCCAGCACGGGTGGCGGCTATGGCTACACCTTC. This chain uses TRBV6-2 or TRBV6-3 with TRBJ1-2; no definite D call. Trimming shortened V by 7 bases and J by 4 bases, and 10 bases separated the two germline ends. Per germline, CDR1 MNHEY and CDR2 SVGEGT. This CDR3 is 12 amino acids long.

Many counts were recorded for this clonotype. CDR3 amino acids: CASSLTGREAFF. In nucleotides, the CDR3 is TGTGCCAGCAGTTTGACGGGACGCGAAGCTTTCTTT. The V gene is TRBV27, the J gene TRBJ1-1; D perhaps matches TRBD1 (5 bases). Germline V gene sequence: CDR1 MNHEY, CDR2 SMNVEV (reference sequence). This CDR3 contains 12 residues. Trimming stripped 3 bases from V and 8 bases from J, with 10 bases between.

In this sample, this clonotype turned up many times. The chain uses TRBV7-9 and TRBJ1-1; no definite D call. V was pared by 5 bases and J by 1 base, with 14 bases between. The CDR3 spans 15 residues. The V gene's germline CDR1 is SEHNR and CDR2 FQNEAQ (reference sequence). CDR3: CASSGWTVENTEAFF. The CDR3 DNA reads TGTGCCAGCAGCGGGTGGACGGTGGAGAACACTGAAGCTTTCTTT. The variable domain in full, completed from reference TRBV7-9 and TRBJ1-1, reads DTGVSQNPRHKITKRGQNVTFRCDPISEHNRLYWYRQTLGQGPEFLTYFQNEAQLEKSRLLSDRFSAERPKGSFSTLEIQRTEQGDSAMYLCASSGWTVENTEAFFGQGTRLTVV.

This clonotype was recorded at least ten times. J is TRBJ2-1 and V is TRBV4-2; D may match TRBD1 or TRBD2 (6 bases each). The germline V gene encodes CDR1 LGHNA and CDR2 YNFKEQ. With 1 base removed from V and 3 bases from J, the gap between germline ends came to 16 bases. The CDR3 covers 17 residues. CDR3 protein: CASSQVGGRLNYNEQFF. CDR3 DNA: TGTGCCAGCAGCCAAGTTGGGGGGCGCCTAAACTACAATGAGCAGTTCTTC.

The V gene is TRBV4-3, the J gene TRBJ2-7; a weak D match, TRBD2 (5 bases). CDR1 and CDR2 (germline): LGHNA, YSLEER. The V and J ends lost 1 base and 6 bases respectively, with 19 bases between them. The CDR3 sequence is 16 residues long. The DNA of the CDR3 is TGCGCCAGCAGCCAAGGAAGAGGGCTAGCATTCCGCGAGCAGTACTTC. Protein sequence: CASSQGRGLAFREQYF.

This chain links TRBV12-3 or TRBV12-4 with TRBJ2-2, with 7 bases matching TRBD1. The CDR3 contains 14 residues. V trimming: 6 bases; J trimming: 1 base; junction bases outside the gene matches: 2. The CDR3 sequence is CASRRTGNTGELFF. The CDR3 DNA is TGTGCCAGCAGGCGGACAGGGAACACCGGGGAGCTGTTTTTT.

On this clonotype itself: A much larger clone sits a single nucleotide away, making a read error possible. V usage is TRBV7-3 and J usage is TRBJ2-1, with D perhaps TRBD2 (5 bases). Germline assignment: CDR1 SGHTA and CDR2 FQGTGA. This CDR3 region has 15 residues. The CDR3, as DNA: TGTGCCAGCAGCCTCGGGATCCCCCCTTACAATGTGCAGTTCTTC. Its translation: CASSLGIPPYNVQFF.

In this sample, this clonotype turned up a few times. The rearrangement links TRBV3-1 to TRBJ2-1; 10 bases fit TRBD2. V was clipped by 4 bases and J by 10 bases; unmatched bases: 10. The germline V gene has CDR1 LGHDT and CDR2 YNNKEL (reference sequence). The CDR3 is 15 amino acids. The DNA for the CDR3 is TGTGCCAGCAGCCGAGGCACTAGCGGGGTGAGCGAGCAGTTCTTC. Its protein is CASSRGTSGVSEQFF.

This clonotype was picked up many times. DNA for the CDR3: TGTGCCAGCAGTCGTAGATGGACAGACGGCACTGAAGCTTTCTTT. This gives the protein CASSRRWTDGTEAFF. J is TRBJ1-1 and V is TRBV7-2; D might be TRBD1 (6 bases). Trimming stripped 6 bases from V and 4 bases from J, with 18 bases between. Germline lookup yields CDR1 SGHTA and CDR2 FQGNSA. The CDR3 sequence is 15 residues long.

V and J are TRBV5-1 and TRBJ1-1; 8 bases match TRBD1. The J segment lost 7 bases and the V segment lost 0 bases, leaving 8 bases of the junction unmatched. From germline, CDR1 is SGHRS and CDR2 YFSETQ. CDR3 length: 15 amino acids. CDR3 nucleotides: TGCGCCAGCAGCTTGGGGGCAGGGGGCGCGATTGAAGCTTTCTTT. This sequence encodes CASSLGAGGAIEAFF.

This clonotype occurred many times. The chain has TRBV28 and TRBJ2-2; the D gene is possibly TRBD2 (5 bases). The CDR3 runs 14 residues. The V gene's germline CDR1 is MDHEN and CDR2 SYDVKM. V dropped 6 bases and J dropped 8 bases, with 16 bases sitting between them. CDR3 in DNA: TGTGCCAGCAGCCCAGAGGGCCGGGGAGGGGAGCTGTTTTTT. Amino acids: CASSPEGRGGELFF. Looking up the rest from reference TRBV28 and TRBJ2-2 gives the full variable domain: DVKVTQSSRYLVKRTGEKVFLECVQDMDHENMFWYRQDPGLGLRLIYFSYDVKMKEKGDIPEGYSVSREKKERFSLILESASTNQTSMYLCASSPEGRGGELFFGEGSRLTVL.

This clonotype was recorded at least ten times. In nucleotides, the CDR3 is TGCGCCAGCAGCCTGGACCTCTACGAGCAGTACTTC. Translated: CASSLDLYEQYF. The chain is built from TRBV5-1 and TRBJ2-7; D gene uncertain. The CDR3 covers 12 residues. Between the trimmed V and J ends, which lost 4 bases and 3 bases, there was a span of 8 bases. Germline-derived CDR1 and CDR2 are SGHRS and YFSETQ.

This clonotype was observed a handful of times. This chain connects TRBV7-9 to TRBJ1-5, with D unclear. Germline V CDR1 and CDR2: SEHNR, FQNEAQ (reference sequence). The V end was cut by 5 bases, the J end by 1 base, with 9 bases between. There are 14 residues in the CDR3. CDR3 in DNA: TGTGCCAGCAGCCGGGCGGGAAGCAATCAGCCCCAGCATTTT. This translates into CASSRAGSNQPQHF.

This clonotype was recorded many times. This chain joins TRBV5-1 and TRBJ2-3; no definite D call. V lost 0 bases, J lost 2 bases, and 16 bases lay in between. Germline V lookup: CDR1 SGHRS, CDR2 YFSETQ. There are 17 residues in the CDR3. CDR3 DNA sequence: TGCGCCAGCAGCTTGGGTCTAGAGACTTCCTACACAGATACGCAGTATTTT. Amino acids: CASSLGLETSYTDTQYF.

This clonotype was detected a few times. The CDR3 is CASNPGQGEQYF. The DNA for the CDR3 is TGTGCCAGTAATCCGGGACAGGGTGAGCAGTACTTC. The V gene is TRBV19, the J gene TRBJ2-7, with 9 nucleotides matching TRBD1. Trimming at V came to 7 bases and at J to 7 bases, leaving 5 bases not matched to a gene. The CDR3 totals 12 residues. Germline CDR1 is LNHDA and CDR2 is SQIVND (reference sequence).

The V call is TRBV4-2, the J call TRBJ1-1; a possible D gene is TRBD1 (5 bases). V lost 0 bases to trimming and J lost 4 bases, with 15 bases between them. CDR3 size: 16 residues. The germline V gene has CDR1 LGHNA and CDR2 YNFKEQ. The CDR3, as DNA: TGTGCCAGCAGCCAAGAGGGAACAGGCCCGAGCACTGAAGCTTTCTTT. Its protein product is CASSQEGTGPSTEAFF.

J is TRBJ1-1 and V is TRBV7-2; D is unclear. This CDR3 comprises 13 residues. CDR1 is SGHTA and CDR2 is FQGNSA in the germline V gene. V was pared by 2 bases and J by 5 bases, with 9 bases between. CDR3 coding DNA: TGTGCCAGCAGCTTACCGGGGTGGACTGAAGCTTTCTTT. This codes for CASSLPGWTEAFF.